The next 4 T cell receptor beta chains were all read from a single sample in a study of Graves' ophthalmopathy and Graves' hyperthyroidism. RNA served as the template for amplifying TCR beta CDR3 regions. First-round RT-PCR with HTBI primers preceded a second-round multiplex PCR. TCRdb fed the multiplex PCR reads into MiXCR, producing one record per CDR3 protein. This repertoire shows approximately 1.2 million distinct CDR3 sequences, 35% to 45% found once; its top ten account for around 10%. The specimen was peripheral blood or thyroid tissue (not recorded which). These receptors were taken from an adult man with Graves' hyperthyroidism.

This clonotype turned up a few times. This chain joins TRBV6-5 and TRBJ1-1; possibly TRBD1 for D (5 bases). V shed 7 bases and J shed 0 bases, with 18 bases lying between them. The germline V gene has CDR1 MNHEY and CDR2 SVGAGI. There are 16 residues in the CDR3. The CDR3 nucleotides are TGTGCCAGCAAGGCGCGTAGGGGCGGGGTGAACACTGAAGCTTTCTTT. It codes for CASKARRGGVNTEAFF.

V is TRBV12-3 or TRBV12-4 and J is TRBJ2-5; 12 nucleotides match TRBD2. Unmatched junction bases numbered 11, after V lost 5 bases and J lost 4 bases. This CDR3 comprises 17 residues. The CDR3 DNA reads as TGTGCCAGCAGTCCCCCTAGCGGGGGGGCCCTTCCAGAGACCCAGTACTTC. It codes for CASSPPSGGALPETQYF.

V gene TRBV29-1 combines with J gene TRBJ1-1; D is perhaps TRBD1 (6 bases). This CDR3 spans 12 amino acids. CDR1 is SQVTM and CDR2 is ANQGSEA in the germline V gene. The ends were cut back, 7 bases at V and 5 bases at J, with 14 bases in the middle. The CDR3 sequence is CSAMDRGTEAFF. DNA of the CDR3: TGCAGCGCCATGGACAGAGGGACTGAAGCTTTCTTT.

This clonotype was seen ten or more times. The rearrangement uses TRBV29-1 and TRBJ1-1; the D gene is possibly TRBD1 (6 bases). Germline assignment: CDR1 SQVTM and CDR2 ANQGSEA. This CDR3 has 16 amino acids. V was clipped by 5 bases and J by 1 base, with 20 bases between them. CDR3 DNA: TGCAGCGTTCGGAGTCAGGGGCCGGCGCGGAACACTGAAGCTTTCTTT. Translated, it gives CSVRSQGPARNTEAFF.